What follows are 25 T cell receptor beta chains derived from one specimen sequenced in a study of T cell repertoires in cytomegalovirus infection. TCRdb processed the reads anew with MiXCR; each CDR3 protein has one entry. Seen here are about 500,000 distinct CDR3 sequences, roughly a third observed once, and the top ten hold about 17%. The antigens these receptors bind are not known. This specimen consisted of cultured PBMCs, obtained from culture after CMV antigen stimulation. The origin of the receptors is a human donor in good health (CMV status not recorded). Some clones in this sample may be carry-over from other donors' samples.

This clonotype showed up just once. This chain links TRBV20-1 with TRBJ2-5, with D unclear. CDR1 is DFQATT and CDR2 is SNEGSKA in the germline V gene (reference sequence). V lost 0 bases to trimming and J lost 1 base, with 21 bases between them. The CDR3 length is 18 residues. The CDR3: CSARDAVVAKFGQETQYF. The CDR3 bases are TGCAGTGCTAGAGATGCTGTGGTCGCCAAGTTCGGCCAAGAGACCCAGTACTTC.

The rearrangement links TRBV5-4 to TRBJ2-6, with TRBD2 matching over 14 bases. CDR3 length: 18 amino acids. Germline-derived CDR1 and CDR2 are SGHNT and YYREEE (reference sequence). Trimming cost V 5 bases and J 2 bases; bases outside gene matches: 6. The CDR3 region is CASRRGLAGGTGANVLTF. As DNA, the CDR3 is TGTGCCAGCAGACGAGGACTAGCGGGAGGCACTGGGGCCAACGTCCTGACTTTC.

The table lists this clonotype with many counts. The chain carries TRBV10-3 and TRBJ2-3; D could derive from TRBD1 or TRBD2 (6 bases each). Per germline, CDR1 ENHRY and CDR2 SYGVKD. V was pared by 3 bases and J by 4 bases, with 14 bases between. CDR3 length: 15 amino acids. Here the CDR3 reads CAISDPGAGADTQYF. The CDR3 bases are TGTGCCATCAGTGATCCGGGGGCGGGCGCAGATACGCAGTATTTT.

V gene TRBV7-9 combines with J gene TRBJ2-1, with 7 nucleotides matching TRBD1. This CDR3 comprises 13 residues. Trimming removed 6 bases from V and 8 bases from J; junction bases left unmatched: 7. CDR1 SEHNR and CDR2 FQNEAQ come from the germline V gene (reference sequence). The CDR3 DNA follows: TGTGCCAGCAGATCGACAGGGTACGATGAGCAGTTCTTC. This encodes CASRSTGYDEQFF.

A few counts support this clonotype. The chain uses TRBV20-1 and TRBJ2-7; 12 bases align to TRBD2. V lost 1 base, J lost 5 bases, and 3 bases stayed unmatched. Germline-derived CDR1 and CDR2 are DFQATT and SNEGSKA (reference sequence). The CDR3 is 14 amino acids. The CDR3 sequence is CSARGTSGTHEQYF. The CDR3 DNA reads as TGCAGTGCTAGAGGGACTAGCGGGACCCACGAGCAGTACTTC.

The chain links TRBV7-9 to TRBJ1-2, with D perhaps matching TRBD1 (5 bases). This CDR3 comprises 12 residues. Trimming removed 5 bases from V and 7 bases from J, with 11 bases in between. CDR1 is SEHNR and CDR2 is FQNEAQ in the germline V gene (reference sequence). The CDR3 sequence is CASSPGGAGYTF. DNA of the CDR3: TGTGCCAGCAGCCCCGGCGGGGCTGGCTACACCTTC.

This clonotype was observed at least ten times. The chain employs TRBV7-2 and TRBJ2-5; TRBD1 aligns across 10 bases. The length of the CDR3 is 14 residues. Unmatched junction bases numbered 3, after V lost 4 bases and J lost 4 bases. Germline V CDR1 and CDR2: SGHTA, FQGNSA. The chain's CDR3 is CASSSGQGLETQYF. The CDR3 nucleotides are TGTGCCAGCAGCTCGGGACAGGGGCTAGAGACCCAGTACTTC. Variable domain in full (rest from reference TRBV7-2 and TRBJ2-5): GAGVSQSPSNKVTEKGKDVELRCDPISGHTALYWYRQSLGQGLEFLIYFQGNSAPDKSGLPSDRFSAERTGGSVSTLTIQRTQQEDSAVYLCASSSGQGLETQYFGPGTRLLVL.

This chain links TRBV12-3 or TRBV12-4 with TRBJ1-2, with D perhaps matching TRBD1 (6 bases). V was pared by 3 bases and J by 9 bases, with 14 bases between. The CDR3 length is 13 residues. The CDR3 here is CASSFGTTKSYTF. The CDR3 bases are TGTGCCAGCAGTTTCGGGACAACAAAAAGCTACACCTTC.

This clonotype was seen only a few times. V usage is TRBV5-6 and J usage is TRBJ1-5; D gene uncertain. The CDR3 is 16 amino acids. The germline V gene has CDR1 SGHDT and CDR2 YYEEEE. V was trimmed by 3 bases and J by 4 bases, leaving 17 bases between them. The CDR3 reads CASSSRAGGSNQPQHF. The CDR3 DNA follows: TGTGCCAGCAGCTCGAGGGCAGGCGGGTCAAATCAGCCCCAGCATTTT.

The CDR3 region has the DNA TGTGCCAGCAGCTCGGACACCAATAGCAATCAGCCCCAGCATTTT. Amino acids: CASSSDTNSNQPQHF. The rearrangement uses TRBV7-8 and TRBJ1-5; D is possibly TRBD1 (5 bases). CDR3 length equals 15 residues. Trimming stripped 4 bases from V and 0 bases from J, with 10 bases between. The germline CDR1 and CDR2 sequences are SGHVS and FQNEAQ.

This clonotype has at least ten counts. This chain links TRBV11-3 with TRBJ1-1, with D maybe TRBD1 (5 bases). CDR1 and CDR2 (germline): SGHNT, YENEEA. V was pared by 5 bases and J by 3 bases, with 13 bases between. The CDR3 consists of 14 residues. CDR3 DNA: TGTGCCAGCAGCCCCGGGGGTCCGGACACTGAAGCTTTCTTT. Translated: CASSPGGPDTEAFF.

The chain uses TRBV4-1 and TRBJ2-3, with D possibly matching TRBD1 (6 bases). V was shortened by 0 bases and J by 4 bases, with 11 bases between the two germline ends. The CDR3 covers 15 residues. Looked up from germline, CDR1 is MGHRA and CDR2 is YSYEKL. DNA of the CDR3: TGCGCCAGCAGCCAAGAGTTGGACAGCGCAGATACGCAGTATTTT. Its translation: CASSQELDSADTQYF.

This clonotype was observed a few times. This chain connects TRBV4-3 to TRBJ2-7, with 10 positions matching TRBD1. The CDR3 contains 14 residues. The junction had 5 bases not matched to a gene; V was cut back by 4 bases and J by 5 bases. Germline CDR1 and CDR2: LGHNA and YSLEER. Here the CDR3 reads CASSPRDRGDEQYF. The CDR3 coding sequence is TGCGCCAGCAGCCCCCGGGACAGGGGTGACGAGCAGTACTTC.

This chain joins TRBV13 and TRBJ1-2; D remains ambiguous. The CDR3 length is 15 residues. Trimming took off 2 bases at V and 1 base at J, with 11 bases between the two ends. Germline CDR1 reads PRHDT; CDR2 reads FYEKMQ (reference sequence). This CDR3 reads CASSLRGANNYGYTF. The CDR3 bases are TGTGCCAGCAGCTTACGAGGCGCGAATAACTATGGCTACACCTTC.

This clonotype was counted ten times or more. V is TRBV7-2 and J is TRBJ2-5; possibly TRBD1 for D (6 bases). Trimming removed 2 bases at V and 5 bases at J, with 12 bases between. The CDR3 runs 14 residues. CDR1 is SGHTA and CDR2 is FQGNSA in the germline V gene. CDR3 sequence (DNA): TGTGCCAGCAGCTTAAACCAGGGGCAGGAGACCCAGTACTTC. This codes for CASSLNQGQETQYF.

The chain uses TRBV7-2 and TRBJ1-4; D uncertain. Per the germline V gene, CDR1 is SGHTA and CDR2 is FQGNSA. The CDR3 has 16 residues. V lost 1 base and J lost 3, with 12 bases in between. The CDR3 loop reads CASSLVTGMANEKLFF. DNA of the CDR3: TGTGCCAGCAGCTTAGTCACGGGGATGGCTAATGAAAAACTGTTTTTT.

The V and J genes are TRBV5-6 and TRBJ1-5; tentative D call: TRBD1 (6 bases). The germline V and J ends were trimmed by 4 bases and 2 bases, with 13 bases remaining between them. CDR3 length: 15 amino acids. In germline, CDR1 is SGHDT, CDR2 YYEEEE. The CDR3 nucleotides are TGTGCCAGCAGCCCAGCAGGGGCTGGCAATCAGCCCCAGCATTTT. Amino acid sequence: CASSPAGAGNQPQHF.

The chain combines TRBV20-1 with TRBJ2-1, with 7 bases fitting TRBD2. This CDR3 has 13 amino acids. Germline V gene lookup returns CDR1 DFQATT and CDR2 SNEGSKA (reference sequence). Trimming took 7 bases from V and 3 from J; bases not matched to a gene: 6. The CDR3 reads CSVSSGNYNEQFF. As DNA, the CDR3 is TGCAGTGTATCTAGCGGCAACTACAATGAGCAGTTCTTC.

The chain carries TRBV4-1 and TRBJ1-1; no clear D. This CDR3 comprises 12 residues. Germline loops: CDR1 MGHRA, CDR2 YSYEKL. V was clipped by 3 bases and J by 1 base, with 3 bases between them. CDR3 amino acids: CASSHRNTEAFF. The CDR3 nucleotides are TGCGCCAGCAGCCATAGGAACACTGAAGCTTTCTTT.

The table lists this clonotype with a few counts. V is TRBV20-1 and J is TRBJ1-1, with D unclear. The CDR3 covers 13 residues. The V gene's germline CDR1 is DFQATT and CDR2 SNEGSKA (reference sequence). V gave up 3 bases and J gave up 0 bases, with 8 bases separating them. Here the CDR3 reads CSASGSLNTEAFF. The CDR3 nucleotides are TGCAGTGCTAGTGGCAGTTTGAACACTGAAGCTTTCTTT.

This clonotype was seen a handful of times. The chain is built from TRBV7-2 and TRBJ1-3; D remains ambiguous. The ends were cut back, 8 bases at V and 0 bases at J, with 11 bases in the middle. Germline V CDR1 and CDR2: SGHTA, FQGNSA. The CDR3 sequence is 14 residues long. DNA of the CDR3: TGTGCCAGCCACTCCCGAGGCTCTGGAAACACCATATATTTT. Translating it yields CASHSRGSGNTIYF.

This clonotype was recorded a few times. The chain has TRBV12-3 or TRBV12-4 and TRBJ1-3; D may be TRBD1 (6 bases). This CDR3 is 14 amino acids long. The V gene lost 3 bases and the J gene lost 2 bases, with 8 bases spanning the gap. The CDR3 protein is CASSLRDTGNTIYF. The CDR3 DNA is TGTGCCAGCAGTTTGAGGGACACTGGAAACACCATATATTTT.

The table lists this clonotype with a few counts. The chain couples TRBV7-6 to TRBJ2-3; TRBD2 matches at 12 bases. The length of the CDR3 is 18 residues. J lost 4 bases, V lost 4 bases, and 12 bases had no gene match. Per the germline V gene, CDR1 is SGHVS and CDR2 is FNYEAQ. CDR3 nucleotides: TGTGCCAGCAGCTCGGGACAGTCGACTAGCGGGAGCCCAGATACGCAGTATTTT. It codes for CASSSGQSTSGSPDTQYF. Full variable domain (outside the CDR3, taken from reference TRBV7-6 and TRBJ2-3): GAGVSQSPRYKVTKRGQDVALRCDPISGHVSLYWYRQALGQGPEFLTYFNYEAQQDKSGLPNDRFSAERPEGSISTLTIQRTEQRDSAMYRCASSSGQSTSGSPDTQYFGPGTRLTVL.

Concerning this clonotype: The junction does not match germline at one end; this may be a read error. The chain has TRBV6-2 or TRBV6-3 and TRBJ2-3; weak D call: TRBD2 (5 bases). This CDR3 is 16 amino acids long. CDR1 is MNHEY, CDR2 SVGEGT, per germline. The CDR3 is CASSLPQSGGASPLDF. CDR3 nucleotides: TGTGCCAGCAGTCTTCCCCAGTCCGGAGGCGCGTCTCCCTTGGATTTT.

V usage is TRBV5-1 and J usage is TRBJ1-3; 7 bases line up with TRBD1. The CDR3 loop spans 17 amino acids. V lost 4 bases to trimming and J lost 3 bases; unmatched junction nucleotides: 13. CDR1 is SGHRS, CDR2 YFSETQ, per germline. The CDR3 DNA sequence: TGCGCCAGCAGCCTGGCCGCCGGGACAGATTTTGGAAACACCATATATTTT. This translates into CASSLAAGTDFGNTIYF.